One and the same sample provided the 13 T cell receptor beta chains below, sequenced in a study of blood T cells in healthy people across ages. The authors ran a second PCR of about 6 to 11 cycles using a sample-barcoded 5' primer and a J-beta primer mix. MiXCR, run by TCRdb on the 5' RACE reads, gives a single entry per CDR3 protein. In the table there are more than 450,000 distinct CDR3 sequences, about 26% of which are singletons. In addition, the sample was reused for a study of T cells of mothers and their children.

The sequencing sample was made of blood. These receptors originate from a boy under 10 years old in good health.

This clonotype was seen more than once but under ten times. The chain carries TRBV30 and TRBJ2-3, with 10 bases matching TRBD2. Germline CDR1 GTSNPN, CDR2 SVGIG (reference sequence). After removal of 5 bases from V and 1 base from J, the junction contained 0 bases not matched to a gene. This CDR3 comprises 13 residues. The CDR3 region is CAWGLAGTDTQYF. The CDR3 DNA reads as TGTGCCTGGGGACTAGCGGGCACAGATACGCAGTATTTT. Variable domain in full (rest from reference TRBV30 and TRBJ2-3): SQTIHQWPATLVQPVGSPLSLECTVEGTSNPNLYWYRQAAGRGLQLLFYSVGIGQISSEVPQNLSASRPQDRQFILSSKKLLLSDSGFYLCAWGLAGTDTQYFGPGTRLTVL.

There are many counts of this clonotype. J is TRBJ1-1 and V is TRBV28; TRBD1 matches at 10 bases. J gave up 11 bases and V 3 bases, and 9 bases lay outside the gene matches. This CDR3 has 14 residues. Germline V lookup: CDR1 MDHEN, CDR2 SYDVKM. The CDR3 DNA follows: TGTGCCAGCAGTTTGGGGGACAGGGGTTATCACGCTTTCTTT. Residues: CASSLGDRGYHAFF.

This clonotype was detected only a few times. The V and J genes are TRBV5-1 and TRBJ2-7, with D uncertain. The germline CDR1 and CDR2 sequences are SGHRS and YFSETQ. The CDR3 runs 11 residues. V was pared by 5 bases and J by 5 bases, with 8 bases between. The CDR3 here is CASRVDHEQYF. CDR3 sequence (DNA): TGCGCCAGCAGGGTAGACCACGAGCAGTACTTC.

There are many counts of this clonotype. The chain carries TRBV13 and TRBJ2-1; TRBD2 matches 9 bases. Per germline, CDR1 PRHDT and CDR2 FYEKMQ (reference sequence). Losses at the gene ends were 1 base for V and 3 bases for J; bases not matched to a gene: 4. This CDR3 region has 16 residues. The CDR3 protein is CASSLVGGGDYNEQFF. CDR3 coding DNA: TGTGCCAGCAGCTTAGTAGGCGGGGGGGACTACAATGAGCAGTTCTTC.

This chain connects TRBV5-1 to TRBJ2-2; 8 bases align to TRBD2. CDR3 length: 13 residues. Germline V lookup: CDR1 SGHRS, CDR2 YFSETQ. V was pared by 2 bases and J by 6 bases, with 0 bases of the junction left unmatched. DNA for the CDR3: TGCGCCAGCAGCTTTAGCGGGGCCGGGGAGCTGTTTTTT. Its translation is CASSFSGAGELFF.

The V gene is TRBV7-2, the J gene TRBJ2-3; weak D call: TRBD2 (5 bases). This CDR3 contains 14 residues. V shed 1 base and J shed 5 bases, with 10 bases lying between them. From germline, CDR1 is SGHTA and CDR2 FQGNSA. The CDR3 DNA follows: TGTGCCAGCAGCTTAGTAGGCGGAGGAGATACGCAGTATTTT. This gives the protein CASSLVGGGDTQYF.

This clonotype has only a few counts. V gene TRBV3-1 combines with J gene TRBJ2-7; TRBD2 aligns across 13 bases. CDR3 size: 16 residues. V was pared by 3 bases and J by 7 bases, with 9 bases of the junction left unmatched. Germline V gene sequence: CDR1 LGHDT, CDR2 YNNKEL (reference sequence). The CDR3 protein is CASSQAGLAGAGEQYF. CDR3 DNA sequence: TGTGCCAGCAGCCAGGCTGGACTAGCGGGAGCAGGTGAGCAGTACTTC.

This clonotype was observed a handful of times. As DNA, the CDR3 is TGTGCCAGCAGTTTAGGGCCAGGGAGCTCCTACGAGCAGTACTTC. Its protein product is CASSLGPGSSYEQYF. The rearrangement links TRBV28 to TRBJ2-7; D is tentatively TRBD1 or TRBD2 (5 bases each). Between the trimmed V and J ends, which lost 2 bases and 0 bases, there was a span of 11 bases. The CDR3 is 15 amino acids. Germline V gives CDR1 MDHEN, CDR2 SYDVKM.

The rearrangement uses TRBV7-9 and TRBJ2-7, with 10 positions matching TRBD2. The CDR3 covers 16 residues. With V trimmed by 5 bases and J by 1 base, 8 bases remained unmatched. The germline V gene has CDR1 SEHNR and CDR2 FQNEAQ (reference sequence). CDR3 loop: CASSLGLAVLSYEQYF. Written as DNA, the CDR3 is TGTGCCAGCAGCCTCGGACTAGCGGTGTTGTCCTACGAGCAGTACTTC.

This CDR3 is CASSPQTDGYGYTF. CDR3 bases: TGTGCCAGCAGTCCCCAGACAGACGGCTATGGCTACACCTTC. The V gene is TRBV12-3 or TRBV12-4, the J gene TRBJ1-2, with D possibly TRBD1 on 5 matching bases. The CDR3 is made up of 14 amino acids. V shed 5 bases and J shed 4 bases, with 14 bases lying between them.

This clonotype appeared a few times. An end of the junction does not agree with germline; a read error may underlie this. The chain links TRBV6-1 to TRBJ2-5; D remains ambiguous. The J call may be in error: the DNA end matches TRBJ2-7 better. The CDR3 loop spans 14 amino acids. The germline V gene encodes CDR1 MNHNS and CDR2 SASEGT. The CDR3 nucleotides are TGTGCCAGCGGTGATGGCAGAGGATACTACGAGCAGTACTTC. Its protein is CASGDGRGYYEQYF.

In its sample, this clonotype was seen a few times. An end of the junction does not agree with germline; a read error may underlie this. The gene calls are TRBV6-6 and TRBJ2-5; 9 nucleotides agree with TRBD1. From germline, CDR1 is MNHNY and CDR2 SVGAGI (reference sequence). This CDR3 is 13 amino acids long. Here the CDR3 reads CAGSSTGGETQYF. CDR3 sequence (DNA): TGTGCCGGCAGTTCAACAGGGGGCGAGACCCAGTACTTC.

This clonotype was recorded a few times. V is TRBV7-2 and J is TRBJ1-2; a weak D match, TRBD1 (5 bases). The germline gives CDR1 SGHTA, CDR2 FQGNSA. This CDR3 is 14 amino acids long. V was clipped by 6 bases and J by 4 bases, with 15 bases between them. The CDR3 spells CASRPGSPTYGYTF. For the CDR3, the DNA is TGTGCCAGCAGACCAGGGTCCCCTACCTATGGCTACACCTTC.